These T cell receptor beta chains were read from a single sample in a study of regulatory T cells in long-lasting Graves disease. A single record per CDR3 protein comes from TCRdb applying MiXCR to the multiplex PCR reads. The table shows hundreds of thousands of distinct CDR3 sequences, with around 16% occurring only once. These records were also assigned to another study, of T cells in Graves' hyperthyroidism and ophthalmopathy.

The specimen was peripheral blood mononuclear cells (PBMCs), collected at new diagnosis, from a patient treated with antithyroid drugs. These receptors were taken from a woman aged 40 to 65 with Graves disease. The CDR3 runs from the conserved cysteine through the conserved F or W. D genes are given only for firm matches. Expanded clones are given a class, and other clones once, few, many or no size at all.

V: TRBV16
D: NA
size: many
J: TRBJ1-2
DNA: TGTGCCAGCAGCCAATTCCCAGGGGTTGGTGGCTACACCTTC
CDR3: CASSQFPGVGGYTF

V: TRBV28
D: NA
size: few
J: TRBJ1-4
DNA: TGTGCCAGCAGTGGGACCGTCGCCAGTGAAAAACTGTTTTTT
CDR3: CASSGTVASEKLFF

V: TRBV7-3
D: NA
size: many
J: TRBJ1-1
DNA: TGTGCCAGCAGCCAGCACTTTAACACTGAAGCTTTCTTT
CDR3: CASSQHFNTEAFF

V: TRBV7-9
D: NA
size: NA
J: TRBJ1-1
DNA: TGTGCCAGCAGCTTAGGATTAGGGGCGATATTGAACACTGAAGCTTTCTTT
CDR3: CASSLGLGAILNTEAFF

V: TRBV28
D: NA
size: NA
J: TRBJ1-6
DNA: TGTGCCAGCAGGCACCGACAGGCCCTCTATAATTCACCCCTCCACTTT
CDR3: CASRHRQALYNSPLHF

V: TRBV29-1
D: NA
size: NA
J: TRBJ1-1
DNA: TGCAGCGCCAAGACCTCAATGGAGGACACTGAAGCTTTCTTT
CDR3: CSAKTSMEDTEAFF

V: TRBV10-3
D: TRBD1
size: many
J: TRBJ1-2
DNA: TGTGCCACCGCCGGACAGGGGATATATGGCTACACCTTC
CDR3: CATAGQGIYGYTF

V: TRBV11-3
D: NA
size: NA
J: TRBJ1-1
DNA: TGTGCCAGCAGCTTCGGTGTGAGTCGGTACACTGAAGCTTTCTTT
CDR3: CASSFGVSRYTEAFF

V: TRBV9
D: NA
size: NA
J: TRBJ1-5
DNA: TGTGCCAGCAGCGTAAAGGGGGGATTCCAGCCCCAGCATTTT
CDR3: CASSVKGGFQPQHF

V: TRBV7-2
D: TRBD1
size: few
J: TRBJ2-1
DNA: TGTGCCAGCAGCCCCGGGACAGGGAGGGGCAATGAGCAGTTCTTC
CDR3: CASSPGTGRGNEQFF

V: TRBV7-9
D: TRBD1
size: NA
J: TRBJ2-5
DNA: TGTGCCAGCAGCCAAGGGACAGGGGGCGCCGAGACCCAGTACTTC
CDR3: CASSQGTGGAETQYF

V: TRBV6-2/TRBV6-3
D: TRBD1
size: many
J: TRBJ1-1
DNA: TGTGCCAGCCGGACTATGGGGACAGGGGAGGGGAGCACTGAAGCTTTCTTT
CDR3: CASRTMGTGEGSTEAFF

V: TRBV5-6
D: TRBD2
size: NA
J: TRBJ2-1
DNA: TGTGCCAGCAGCTTGGATCTAGCGGGGGGTTCTACCCAGTACAATGAGCAGTTCTTC
CDR3: CASSLDLAGGSTQYNEQFF

V: TRBV18
D: NA
size: few
J: TRBJ1-3
DNA: TGTGCCAGCTCACCGTTTTTTCAGGGGCAAGGCGTTGGAAACACCATATATTTT
CDR3: CASSPFFQGQGVGNTIYF

V: TRBV28
D: NA
size: many
J: TRBJ1-6
DNA: TGTGCCAGCACCCGGGTAAGGGTGAATAATTCACCCCTCCACTTT
CDR3: CASTRVRVNNSPLHF

V: TRBV5-1
D: NA
size: NA
J: TRBJ1-2
DNA: TGCGCCAGCAGCGGGACGGGTACAGGGATCTATGGCTACACCTTC
CDR3: CASSGTGTGIYGYTF

V: TRBV18
D: TRBD1
size: NA
J: TRBJ2-2
DNA: TGTGCCAGCTCACTAGGACAGGGGGCGACCACCGGGGAGCTGTTTTTT
CDR3: CASSLGQGATTGELFF

V: TRBV12-3/TRBV12-4
D: NA
size: many
J: TRBJ1-1
DNA: TGTGCCAGCAGACCCCAGGGTTTTGAAGCTTTCTTT
CDR3: CASRPQGFEAFF

V: TRBV19
D: NA
size: NA
J: TRBJ1-1
DNA: TGTGCCAGTAATCAGGGATTAGAAGGGGCTTTCTTT
CDR3: CASNQGLEGAFF

V: TRBV20-1
D: NA
size: few
J: TRBJ1-2
DNA: TGCAGTGCTAGAGCCCCGGGAAGGTATGGCTACACCTTC
CDR3: CSARAPGRYGYTF

V: TRBV18
D: NA
size: many
J: TRBJ1-2
DNA: TGTGCCAGCTCACCACCGGACTTTAACTATGGCTACACCTTC
CDR3: CASSPPDFNYGYTF

V: TRBV20-1
D: TRBD1
size: NA
J: TRBJ1-1
DNA: TGCAGTGCTTTAAGACAGGGGAACACTGAAGCTTTCTTT
CDR3: CSALRQGNTEAFF

V: TRBV5-1
D: NA
size: NA
J: TRBJ2-5
DNA: TGCGCCAGCAGCCCCGGCGTCTCTGGCGGGAATCAAGAGACCCAGTACTTC
CDR3: CASSPGVSGGNQETQYF

V: TRBV3-1
D: NA
size: many
J: TRBJ1-2
DNA: TGTGCCAGCAGCCGGACAGATCCGTATGGCTACACCTTC
CDR3: CASSRTDPYGYTF

V: TRBV5-1
D: TRBD2
size: few
J: TRBJ2-6
DNA: TGTGCCAGCAGCGGGGGGGAGCACAGGACTTTCTCTGGGGCCAACGTCCTGACTTTC
CDR3: CASSGGEHRTFSGANVLTF

V: TRBV7-6
D: TRBD1
size: many
J: TRBJ2-1
DNA: TGTGCCAGCAGCCTAGGGGGGACAGGGATCAATGAGCAGTTCTTC
CDR3: CASSLGGTGINEQFF

V: TRBV4-1
D: TRBD2
size: many
J: TRBJ2-5
DNA: TGCGCCAGCAGCTATGGACTAGCAGGGACCCAGTACTTC
CDR3: CASSYGLAGTQYF

V: TRBV19
D: NA
size: few
J: TRBJ1-5
DNA: TGTGCCAGTAGTATGAGGGGAGTAGATCAGCCCCAGCATTTT
CDR3: CASSMRGVDQPQHF

V: TRBV7-9
D: NA
size: many
J: TRBJ2-3
DNA: TGTGCCAGCAGCGAGGCAGGGGCCAGGAGCACAGATACGCAGTATTTT
CDR3: CASSEAGARSTDTQYF

V: TRBV11-2
D: TRBD1
size: many
J: TRBJ2-2
DNA: TGTGCCAGCAGCGACTGGACAGGACCCAAGGAGCTGTTTTTT
CDR3: CASSDWTGPKELFF

V: TRBV20-1
D: NA
size: many
J: TRBJ2-3
DNA: TGCAGTGCTAGAGTGTCCACTCGGAGGGGGGATACGCAGTATTTT
CDR3: CSARVSTRRGDTQYF

V: TRBV7-3
D: TRBD1
size: NA
J: TRBJ1-1
DNA: TGTGCCAGCAGCTTAGGGACAGTCGGTGAAGCTTTCTTT
CDR3: CASSLGTVGEAFF

V: TRBV2
D: NA
size: many
J: TRBJ1-6
DNA: TGTGCCAGCAGCCGGGACTCTGGCTCCTATAATTCACCCCTCCACTTT
CDR3: CASSRDSGSYNSPLHF

V: TRBV27
D: NA
size: many
J: TRBJ2-7
DNA: TGTGCCAGCAGTACTCCCGGTCCACCCTACGAGCAGTACTTC
CDR3: CASSTPGPPYEQYF

V: TRBV30
D: NA
size: many
J: TRBJ1-1
DNA: TGTGCCTGGAGTGTAGGGCACACTGAAGCTTTCTTT
CDR3: CAWSVGHTEAFF

V: TRBV24-1
D: TRBD2
size: once
J: TRBJ2-5
DNA: TGTGCCACCAGTGATGGCGGGGGGGCCGTAGAGACCCAGTACTTC
CDR3: CATSDGGGAVETQYF

V: TRBV7-2
D: TRBD2
size: few
J: TRBJ2-1
DNA: TGTGCCAGCGCGCCCGGACTAGCGCGTTACAATGAGCAGTTCTTC
CDR3: CASAPGLARYNEQFF

V: TRBV5-1
D: TRBD2
size: many
J: TRBJ2-1
DNA: TGCGCCAGCAGCCCGGGGAGCGGGGGGGCCTACAATGAGCAGTTCTTC
CDR3: CASSPGSGGAYNEQFF

V: TRBV15
D: NA
size: many
J: TRBJ2-7
DNA: TGTGCCACCGGAGGGGACGAGCAGTACTTC
CDR3: CATGGDEQYF

V: TRBV7-2
D: NA
size: NA
J: TRBJ1-1
DNA: TGTGCCAGCAGCTTCCTTACAGCGAACACTGAAGCTTTCTTT
CDR3: CASSFLTANTEAFF

V: TRBV10-1
D: TRBD2
size: few
J: TRBJ2-5
DNA: TGCGCCAGCAGTGAGTCAAGGGAGGGGACCCAGTACTTC
CDR3: CASSESREGTQYF

V: TRBV12-3/TRBV12-4
D: NA
size: many
J: TRBJ2-3
DNA: TGTGCCAGCAGCACCGGAGGAGGGGGGGCGAGGGGAATGAGGGATACGCAGTATTTT
CDR3: CASSTGGGGARGMRDTQYF

V: TRBV19
D: TRBD1
size: many
J: TRBJ1-2
DNA: TGTGCCAGTAGTATCCGAAAGACAGGGCCAGGGAACTATGGCTACACCTTC
CDR3: CASSIRKTGPGNYGYTF

V: TRBV2
D: NA
size: many
J: TRBJ2-1
DNA: TGTGCCAGCAGTGTGTCGGGACCGTCACGGGGGCAGTTCTTC
CDR3: CASSVSGPSRGQFF

V: TRBV2
D: NA
size: many
J: TRBJ2-7
DNA: TGTGCCAGCAGCTCTACACCCCCTACTTCCGAGCAGTACTTC
CDR3: CASSSTPPTSEQYF

V: TRBV27
D: NA
size: NA
J: TRBJ1-1
DNA: TGTGCCAGCAGTTTCCGAGGGGGTAGTACTGAAGCTTTCTTT
CDR3: CASSFRGGSTEAFF

V: TRBV6-1
D: NA
size: NA
J: TRBJ1-2
DNA: TGTGCCAGCAGTACCGCCCGAGGCTACACCTTC
CDR3: CASSTARGYTF

V: TRBV20-1
D: NA
size: NA
J: TRBJ2-2
DNA: TGCAGTGCTATGCAAGGGGTAGGCACCGGGGAGCTGTTTTTT
CDR3: CSAMQGVGTGELFF

V: TRBV3-1
D: NA
size: NA
J: TRBJ1-5
DNA: TGTGCCAGCAGCCAAGAGGCAGGGAGTCAGCCCCAGCATTTT
CDR3: CASSQEAGSQPQHF

V: TRBV6-1
D: NA
size: NA
J: TRBJ1-5
DNA: TGTGCCAGCAGCCCGGGGGGGGAGGATCAGCCCCAGCATTTT
CDR3: CASSPGGEDQPQHF

V: TRBV12-3/TRBV12-4
D: NA
size: many
J: TRBJ2-4
DNA: TGTGCCAGCAGTTTAAGGGTGGTGGGGACCAAAAACATTCAGTACTTC
CDR3: CASSLRVVGTKNIQYF

V: TRBV11-2
D: NA
size: many
J: TRBJ1-1
DNA: TGTGCCAGCAGCTCTGGGGGTGGCAGATTGAACACTGAAGCTTTCTTT
CDR3: CASSSGGGRLNTEAFF

V: TRBV6-5
D: NA
size: many
J: TRBJ1-1
DNA: TGTGCCAGCAGTTACTCAGCACGGGACACTGAAGCTTTCTTT
CDR3: CASSYSARDTEAFF

V: TRBV5-1
D: NA
size: NA
J: TRBJ2-1
DNA: TGCGCCAGCAGCCCTTCAGGGGGGCCACCTCACAATGAGCAGTTCTTC
CDR3: CASSPSGGPPHNEQFF

V: TRBV9
D: NA
size: few
J: TRBJ1-4
DNA: TGTGCCAGCAGCCCCAACAATGAAAAACTGTTTTTT
CDR3: CASSPNNEKLFF

V: TRBV12-3/TRBV12-4
D: TRBD2
size: many
J: TRBJ2-1
DNA: TGTGCCAGCAGTCCACTTGCGGGGGGTTTCTCCTACAATGAGCAGTTCTTC
CDR3: CASSPLAGGFSYNEQFF

V: TRBV2
D: TRBD2
size: many
J: TRBJ2-3
DNA: TGTGCCAGCAGGGAGCGGGGGAACACAGATACGCAGTATTTT
CDR3: CASRERGNTDTQYF

V: TRBV5-1
D: NA
size: many
J: TRBJ2-1
DNA: TGCGCCAGCAGCTCTAATCGTTTCGTCCCCTACAATGAGCAGTTCTTC
CDR3: CASSSNRFVPYNEQFF

V: TRBV6-1
D: NA
size: many
J: TRBJ1-5
DNA: TGTGCCAGCAGTGGTAGGCGCGGTTGGGATCAGCCCCAGCATTTT
CDR3: CASSGRRGWDQPQHF